Given below is one T cell receptor beta chain in context. This sample is drawn from a study of blood T cell repertoires in COVID-19. In the study overall: The United States, Italy and Spain supplied acute and convalescent COVID-19 samples. PBMCs, B-cell-depleted T cells, or T cells were the source of the cDNA or gDNA that made up the material.

Only in-frame clones appear in the TCRdb table, and some are missing; sequencing was by immunoSEQ multiplex PCR. The sample lists tens of thousands of clones, roughly four fifths occurring once. Germline loops: CDR1 SGHVS, CDR2 FQNEAQ. The V gene lost 0 bases and the J gene lost 9 bases, with 14 bases spanning the gap. This CDR3 comprises 14 residues. The sequenced sample consisted of peripheral blood. This TCR was recovered from an elderly woman with acute or convalescent COVID-19. The chain recombines TRBV7-8 with TRBJ2-5; no reliable D call. CDR3 in DNA: TGTGCCAGCAGCTTAGCCTCGACTGGCGCGGCCCAGTACTTC. The encoded protein is CASSLASTGAAQYF. Together with reference TRBV7-8 and TRBJ2-5, the CDR3 gives the full variable domain: GAGVSQSPRYKVAKRGQDVALRCDPISGHVSLFWYQQALGQGPEFLTYFQNEAQLDKSGLPSDRFFAERPEGSVSTLKIQRTQQEDSAVYLCASSLASTGAAQYFGPGTRLLVL.